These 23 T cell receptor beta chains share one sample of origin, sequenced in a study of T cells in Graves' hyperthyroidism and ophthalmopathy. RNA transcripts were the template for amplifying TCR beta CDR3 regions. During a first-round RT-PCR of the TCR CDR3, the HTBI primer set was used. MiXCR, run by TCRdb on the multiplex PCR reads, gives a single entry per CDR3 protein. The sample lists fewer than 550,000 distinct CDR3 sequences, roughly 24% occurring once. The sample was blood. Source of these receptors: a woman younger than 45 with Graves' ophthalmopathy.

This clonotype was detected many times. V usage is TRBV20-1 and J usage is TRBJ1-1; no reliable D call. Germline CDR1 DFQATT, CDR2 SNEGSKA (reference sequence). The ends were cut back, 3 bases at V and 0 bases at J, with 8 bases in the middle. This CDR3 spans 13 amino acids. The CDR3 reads CSARGRLNTEAFF. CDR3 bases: TGCAGTGCTAGGGGCAGGCTGAACACTGAAGCTTTCTTT.

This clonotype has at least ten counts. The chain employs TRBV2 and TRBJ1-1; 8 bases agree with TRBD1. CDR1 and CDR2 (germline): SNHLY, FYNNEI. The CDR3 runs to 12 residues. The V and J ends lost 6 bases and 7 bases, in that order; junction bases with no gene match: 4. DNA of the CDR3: TGTGCCAGCAGCGGACAGGGCCGTGAAGCTTTCTTT. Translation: CASSGQGREAFF.

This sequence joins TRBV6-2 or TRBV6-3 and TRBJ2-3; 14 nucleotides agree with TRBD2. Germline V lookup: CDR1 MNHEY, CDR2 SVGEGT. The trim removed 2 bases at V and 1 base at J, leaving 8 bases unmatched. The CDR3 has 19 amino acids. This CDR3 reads CASSYVSTSGGAGTDTQYF. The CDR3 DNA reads TGTGCCAGCAGTTACGTTTCGACTAGCGGGGGGGCAGGCACAGATACGCAGTATTTT.

CDR3 nucleotides: TGTGCCAGCAGTTTTGGAGCGGGGGATAGTCCCTACGAGCAGTACTTC. Encoded protein: CASSFGAGDSPYEQYF. The J gene is TRBJ2-7, the V gene TRBV12-3 or TRBV12-4, with 8 bases aligning to TRBD2. V dropped 3 bases and J dropped 2; count of bases not matched to a gene: 9. The CDR3 length is 16 residues.

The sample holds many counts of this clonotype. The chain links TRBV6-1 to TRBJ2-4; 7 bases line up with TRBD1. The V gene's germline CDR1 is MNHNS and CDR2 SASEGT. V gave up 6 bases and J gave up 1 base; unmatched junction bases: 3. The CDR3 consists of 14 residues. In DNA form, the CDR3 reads TGTGCCAGCAGGAAACAGGGGGCCAAAAACATTCAGTACTTC. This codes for CASRKQGAKNIQYF.

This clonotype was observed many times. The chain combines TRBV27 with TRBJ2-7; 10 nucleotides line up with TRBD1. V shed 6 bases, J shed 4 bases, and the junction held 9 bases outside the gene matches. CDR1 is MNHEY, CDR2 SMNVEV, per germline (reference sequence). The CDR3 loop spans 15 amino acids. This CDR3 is CASSSLGQGRYEQYF. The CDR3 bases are TGTGCCAGCAGCTCGCTGGGACAGGGGAGATACGAGCAGTACTTC.

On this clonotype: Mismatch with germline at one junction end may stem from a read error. The CDR3 loop reads CASSQEETTKNIKYF. CDR3 in DNA: TGCGCCAGCAGCCAAGAGGAGACGACCAAAAACATTAAGTACTTC. The rearrangement uses TRBV4-1 and TRBJ2-4, with D unresolved. Germline CDR1 is MGHRA and CDR2 is YSYEKL. The CDR3 has 15 amino acids.

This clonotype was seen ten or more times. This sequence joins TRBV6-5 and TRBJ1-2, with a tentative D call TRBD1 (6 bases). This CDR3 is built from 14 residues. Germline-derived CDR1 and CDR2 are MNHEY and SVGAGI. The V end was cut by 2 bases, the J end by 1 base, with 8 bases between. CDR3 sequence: CASSYVDSNYGYTF. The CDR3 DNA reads TGTGCCAGCAGTTACGTGGACAGTAACTATGGCTACACCTTC.

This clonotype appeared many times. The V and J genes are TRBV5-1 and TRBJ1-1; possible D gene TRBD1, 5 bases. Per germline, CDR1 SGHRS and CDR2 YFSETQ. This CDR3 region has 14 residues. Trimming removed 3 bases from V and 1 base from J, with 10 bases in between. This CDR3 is CASSSSTANTEAFF. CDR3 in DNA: TGCGCCAGCAGCTCGTCGACAGCGAACACTGAAGCTTTCTTT.

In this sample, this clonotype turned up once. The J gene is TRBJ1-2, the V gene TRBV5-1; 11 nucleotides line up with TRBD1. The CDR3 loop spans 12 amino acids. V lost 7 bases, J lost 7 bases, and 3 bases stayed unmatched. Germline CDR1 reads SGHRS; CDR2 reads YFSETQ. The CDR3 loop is CASGQGAIGYTF. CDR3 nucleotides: TGCGCCAGCGGACAGGGGGCGATTGGCTACACCTTC.

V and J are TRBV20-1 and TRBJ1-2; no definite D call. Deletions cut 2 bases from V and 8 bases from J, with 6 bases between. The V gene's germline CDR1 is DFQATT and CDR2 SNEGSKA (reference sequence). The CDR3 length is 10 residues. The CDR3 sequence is CSARFGGYTF. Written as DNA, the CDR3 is TGCAGTGCTAGATTCGGAGGCTACACCTTC.

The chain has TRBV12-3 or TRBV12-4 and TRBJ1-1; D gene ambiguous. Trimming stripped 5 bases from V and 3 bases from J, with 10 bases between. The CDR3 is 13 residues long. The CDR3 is CASSGRSYTEAFF. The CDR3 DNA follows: TGTGCCAGCAGTGGCCGCAGTTACACTGAAGCTTTCTTT.

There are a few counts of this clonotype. CDR3 region: CASSISSDSSGANVLTF. CDR3 DNA: TGTGCCAGCAGCATATCTTCGGACAGCTCTGGGGCCAACGTCCTGACTTTC. The rearrangement uses TRBV9 and TRBJ2-6; perhaps TRBD1 as D (6 bases). V dropped 4 bases and J dropped 0 bases, with 14 bases sitting between them. This CDR3 has 17 residues. Germline V CDR1 and CDR2: SGDLS, YYNGEE.

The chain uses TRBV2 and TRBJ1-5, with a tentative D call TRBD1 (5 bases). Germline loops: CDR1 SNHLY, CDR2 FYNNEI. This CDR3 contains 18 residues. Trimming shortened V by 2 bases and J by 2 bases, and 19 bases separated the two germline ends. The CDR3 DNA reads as TGTGCCAGCAGTGAATCCTGGGGGGGTACGGCCGGCAATCAGCCCCAGCATTTT. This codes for CASSESWGGTAGNQPQHF.

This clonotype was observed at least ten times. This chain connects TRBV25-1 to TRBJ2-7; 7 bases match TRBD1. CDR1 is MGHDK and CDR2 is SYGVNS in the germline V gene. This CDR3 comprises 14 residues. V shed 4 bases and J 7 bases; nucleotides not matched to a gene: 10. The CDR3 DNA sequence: TGTGCCAGCAGTGCAGCAGGGGGTCTTTCGGAGCAGTACTTC. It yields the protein CASSAAGGLSEQYF.

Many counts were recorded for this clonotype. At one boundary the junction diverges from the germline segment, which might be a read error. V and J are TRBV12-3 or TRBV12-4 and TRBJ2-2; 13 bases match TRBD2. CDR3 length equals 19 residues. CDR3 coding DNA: TGTGCCAGCAGTTTCCGGACTAGCGGGGGAGGAACGAAAACCGGGGAGCTGTTTTTT. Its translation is CASSFRTSGGGTKTGELFF.

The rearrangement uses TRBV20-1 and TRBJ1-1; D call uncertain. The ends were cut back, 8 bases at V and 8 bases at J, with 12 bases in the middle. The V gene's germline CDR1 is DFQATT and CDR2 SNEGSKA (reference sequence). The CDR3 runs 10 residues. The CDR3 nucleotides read TGCAGTCCGGGCCTACCGGAAGCTTTCTTT. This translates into CSPGLPEAFF.

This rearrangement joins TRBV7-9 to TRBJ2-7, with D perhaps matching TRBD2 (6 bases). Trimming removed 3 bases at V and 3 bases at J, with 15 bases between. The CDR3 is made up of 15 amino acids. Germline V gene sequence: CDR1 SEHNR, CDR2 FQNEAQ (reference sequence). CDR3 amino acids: CASSFFFASDYEQYF. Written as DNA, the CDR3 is TGTGCCAGCAGCTTTTTTTTCGCTAGCGACTACGAGCAGTACTTC.

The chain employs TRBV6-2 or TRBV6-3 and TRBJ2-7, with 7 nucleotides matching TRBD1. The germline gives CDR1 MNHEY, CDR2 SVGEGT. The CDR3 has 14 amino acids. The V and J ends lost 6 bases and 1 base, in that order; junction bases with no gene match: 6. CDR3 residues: CASRTGLISYEQYF. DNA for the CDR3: TGTGCCAGCAGGACAGGGTTAATTTCCTACGAGCAGTACTTC.

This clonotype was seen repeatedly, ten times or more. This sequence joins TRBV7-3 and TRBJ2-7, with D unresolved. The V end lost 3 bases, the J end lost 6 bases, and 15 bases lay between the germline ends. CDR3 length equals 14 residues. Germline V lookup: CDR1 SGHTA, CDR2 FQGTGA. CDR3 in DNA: TGTGCCAGCAGCTTCACCGACACCTCCGGCGAGCAGTACTTC. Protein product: CASSFTDTSGEQYF.

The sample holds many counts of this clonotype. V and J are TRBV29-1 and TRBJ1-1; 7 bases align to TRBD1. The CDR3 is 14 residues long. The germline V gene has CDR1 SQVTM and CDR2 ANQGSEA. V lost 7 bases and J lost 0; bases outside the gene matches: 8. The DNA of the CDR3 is TGCAGCGGGAACAGGGGAGGAGTGAACACTGAAGCTTTCTTT. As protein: CSGNRGGVNTEAFF.

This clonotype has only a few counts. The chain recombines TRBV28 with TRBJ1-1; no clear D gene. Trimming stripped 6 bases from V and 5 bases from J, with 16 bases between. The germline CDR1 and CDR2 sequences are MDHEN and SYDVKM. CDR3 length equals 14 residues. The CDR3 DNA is TGTGCCAGCAGCTCAGCGGATTGGGAGACTGAAGCTTTCTTT. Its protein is CASSSADWETEAFF.

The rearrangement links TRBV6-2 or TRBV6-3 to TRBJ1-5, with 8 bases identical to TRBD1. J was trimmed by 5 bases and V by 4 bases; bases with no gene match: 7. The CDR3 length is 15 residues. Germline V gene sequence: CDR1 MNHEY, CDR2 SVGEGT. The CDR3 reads CASSSGQGRYQPQHF. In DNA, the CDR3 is TGTGCCAGCAGTTCAGGACAGGGCAGGTATCAGCCCCAGCATTTT.